The following is a TCR beta chain sequence with its context. The CDR3 extends over 16 amino acids. The V gene's germline CDR1 is LNHDA and CDR2 SQIVND (reference sequence). J was trimmed by 5 bases and V by 4 bases; bases with no gene match: 6. This entry is derived from a study of blood T cell repertoires in COVID-19. As for the study in general: Samples came from the United States, Italy and Spain, spanning acute and convalescent COVID-19. T cells, B-cell-depleted T cells, or PBMCs supplied cDNA or gDNA.

The assay was immunoSEQ multiplex PCR, and TCRdb's table has in-frame clones only and misses some. Found here are approximately 98,000 clones, about 80% of them singletons; the top ten hold about 3.8%. The sequence came from an older woman with acute or convalescent COVID-19. The rearrangement uses TRBV19 and TRBJ2-2, with 11 bases lining up with TRBD1. Material for sequencing was peripheral blood. The CDR3 DNA sequence: TGTGCCAGTAGTACAAGGACAGGGGGCTCGACCGGGGAGCTGTTTTTT. Residues: CASSTRTGGSTGELFF.